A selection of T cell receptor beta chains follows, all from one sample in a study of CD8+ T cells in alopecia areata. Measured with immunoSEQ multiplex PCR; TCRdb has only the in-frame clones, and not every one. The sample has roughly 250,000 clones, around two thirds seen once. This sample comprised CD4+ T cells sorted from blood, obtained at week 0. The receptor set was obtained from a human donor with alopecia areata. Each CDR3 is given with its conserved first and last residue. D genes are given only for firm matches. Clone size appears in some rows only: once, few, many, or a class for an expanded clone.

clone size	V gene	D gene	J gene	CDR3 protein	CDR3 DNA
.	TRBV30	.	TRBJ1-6	CAWSEKGGDNSPLHF	TGTGCCTGGAGTGAAAAGGGAGGAGATAATTCACCCCTCCACTTT
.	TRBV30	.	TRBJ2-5	CAWLWDRGTQYF	TGTGCCTGGCTGTGGGACCGGGGGACCCAGTACTTC
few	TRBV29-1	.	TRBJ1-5	CSVSDSPNQPQHF	TGCAGCGTCAGCGACAGCCCCAATCAGCCCCAGCATTTT
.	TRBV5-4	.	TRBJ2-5	CASSFWVAETQYF	TGTGCCAGCAGCTTTTGGGTGGCAGAGACCCAGTACTTC
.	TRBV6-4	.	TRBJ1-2	CASSDSPFYGYTF	TGTGCCAGCAGTGACTCCCCCTTCTATGGCTACACCTTC
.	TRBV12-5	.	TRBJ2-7	CASGRISYEQYF	TGTGCTAGTGGGCGGATCTCCTACGAGCAGTACTTC
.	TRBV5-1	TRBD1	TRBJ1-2	CASSLADRGNYGYTF	TGCGCCAGCAGCTTGGCCGACAGGGGAAACTATGGCTACACCTTC
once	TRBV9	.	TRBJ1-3	CASSVALPGTGNTIYF	TGTGCCAGCAGCGTAGCTTTACCCGGCACTGGAAACACCATATATTTT
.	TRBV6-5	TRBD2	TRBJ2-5	CASSSGLQETQYF	TGTGCCAGCAGTTCGGGACTACAAGAGACCCAGTACTTC
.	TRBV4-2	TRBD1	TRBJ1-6	CASSLRTGDSPLHF	TGTGCCAGCAGCCTACGGACAGGGGATTCACCCCTCCACTTT
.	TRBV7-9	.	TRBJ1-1	CASSLGGQREAFF	TGTGCCAGCAGCTTAGGAGGACAGCGTGAAGCTTTCTTT
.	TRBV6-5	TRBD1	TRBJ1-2	CASRDRTGEGYTF	TGTGCCAGCAGGGACCGGACAGGGGAGGGCTACACCTTC
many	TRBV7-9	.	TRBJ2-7	CASSLVWSYEQYF	TGTGCCAGCAGCTTAGTTTGGTCCTACGAGCAGTACTTC